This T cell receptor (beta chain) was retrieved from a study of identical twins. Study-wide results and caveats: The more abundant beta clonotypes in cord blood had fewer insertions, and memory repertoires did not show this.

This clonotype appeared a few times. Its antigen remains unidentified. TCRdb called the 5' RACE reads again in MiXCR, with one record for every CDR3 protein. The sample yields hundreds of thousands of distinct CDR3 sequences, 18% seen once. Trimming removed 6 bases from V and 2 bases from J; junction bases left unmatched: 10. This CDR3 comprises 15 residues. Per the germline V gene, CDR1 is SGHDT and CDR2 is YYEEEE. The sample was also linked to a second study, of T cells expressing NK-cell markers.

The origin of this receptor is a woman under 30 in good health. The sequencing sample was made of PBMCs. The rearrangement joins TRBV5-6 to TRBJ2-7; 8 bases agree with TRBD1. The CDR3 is CASKTGTGVTYEQYF. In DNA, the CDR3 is TGTGCCAGCAAAACCGGGACAGGAGTCACCTACGAGCAGTACTTC.